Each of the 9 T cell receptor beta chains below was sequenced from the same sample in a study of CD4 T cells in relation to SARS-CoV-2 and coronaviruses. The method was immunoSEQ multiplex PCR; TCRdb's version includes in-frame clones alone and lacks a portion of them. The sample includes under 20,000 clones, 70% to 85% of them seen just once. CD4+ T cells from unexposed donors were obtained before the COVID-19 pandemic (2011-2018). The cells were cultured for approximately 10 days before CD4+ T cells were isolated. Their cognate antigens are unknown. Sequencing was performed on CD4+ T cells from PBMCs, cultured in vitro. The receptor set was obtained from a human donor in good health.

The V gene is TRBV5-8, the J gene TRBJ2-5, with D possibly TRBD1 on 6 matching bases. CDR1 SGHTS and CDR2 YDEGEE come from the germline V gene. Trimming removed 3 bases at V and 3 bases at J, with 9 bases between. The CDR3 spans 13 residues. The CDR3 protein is CASSSRDKETQYF. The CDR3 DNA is TGTGCCAGCAGCTCCCGGGACAAAGAGACCCAGTACTTC.

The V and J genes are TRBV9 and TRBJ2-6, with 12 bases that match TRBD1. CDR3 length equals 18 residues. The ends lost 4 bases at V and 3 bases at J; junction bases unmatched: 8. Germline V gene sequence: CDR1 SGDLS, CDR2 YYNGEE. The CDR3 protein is CASSLWDRGQGGANVLTF. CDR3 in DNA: TGTGCCAGCAGCCTCTGGGACAGGGGGCAAGGTGGGGCCAACGTCCTGACTTTC.

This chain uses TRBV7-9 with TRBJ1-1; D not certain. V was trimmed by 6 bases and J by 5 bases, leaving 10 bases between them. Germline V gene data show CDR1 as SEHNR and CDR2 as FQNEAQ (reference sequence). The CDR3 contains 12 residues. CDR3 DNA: TGTGCCAGCAGAACGAGTGAAACTGAAGCTTTCTTT. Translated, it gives CASRTSETEAFF.

CDR3 nucleotide sequence: TGTGCCATCAGAGGACCCGAGGACAGGGGCGACGGCTACACCTTC. This gives the protein CAIRGPEDRGDGYTF. V gene TRBV10-3 combines with J gene TRBJ1-2; 9 bases are a match to TRBD1. V dropped 6 bases and J dropped 8; count of bases not matched to a gene: 13. CDR3 length: 15 amino acids. Looked up from germline, CDR1 is ENHRY and CDR2 is SYGVKD.

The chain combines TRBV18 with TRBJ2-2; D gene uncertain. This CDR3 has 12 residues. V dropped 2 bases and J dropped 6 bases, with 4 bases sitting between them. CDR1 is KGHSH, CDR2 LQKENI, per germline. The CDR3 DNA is TGTGCCAGCTCACCAGTGCCCGGGGAGCTGTTTTTT. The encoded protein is CASSPVPGELFF.

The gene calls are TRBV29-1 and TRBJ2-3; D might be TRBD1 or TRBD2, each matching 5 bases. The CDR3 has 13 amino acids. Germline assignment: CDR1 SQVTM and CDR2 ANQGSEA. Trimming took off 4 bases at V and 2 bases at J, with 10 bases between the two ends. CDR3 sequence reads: CSVGGSLTDTQYF. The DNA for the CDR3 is TGCAGCGTTGGGGGGTCCCTCACAGATACGCAGTATTTT.

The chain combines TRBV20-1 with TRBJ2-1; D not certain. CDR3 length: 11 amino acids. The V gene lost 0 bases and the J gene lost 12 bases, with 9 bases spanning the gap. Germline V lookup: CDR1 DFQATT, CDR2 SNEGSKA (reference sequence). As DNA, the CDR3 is TGCAGTGCTAGAGATCGGGTGGGGCAGTTCTTC. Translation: CSARDRVGQFF.

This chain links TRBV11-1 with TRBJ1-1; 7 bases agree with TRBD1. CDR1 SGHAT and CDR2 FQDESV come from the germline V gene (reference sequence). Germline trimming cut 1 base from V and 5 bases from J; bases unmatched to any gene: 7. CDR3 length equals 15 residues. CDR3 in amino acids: CASSLVTGVSTEAFF. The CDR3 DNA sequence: TGTGCCAGCAGCTTAGTTACAGGGGTTTCAACTGAAGCTTTCTTT.

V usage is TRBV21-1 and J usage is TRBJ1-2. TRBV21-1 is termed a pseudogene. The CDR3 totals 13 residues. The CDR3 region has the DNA TGTGCCAGCAGCAAAGGGGGGAACTATGGCTACACCTTC. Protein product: CASSKGGNYGYTF.